The 29 T cell receptor beta chains presented below share a single source sample, sequenced in a study of blood T cell repertoires in COVID-19. Clones were read by immunoSEQ multiplex PCR, and TCRdb kept only the in-frame ones, dropping some. Here the sample spans some 98,000 clones, around four fifths being singletons. Input material: peripheral blood. The receptors here all came from a man in his sixties or seventies with acute or convalescent COVID-19.

The chain recombines TRBV15 with TRBJ2-7, with a tentative D call TRBD1 (6 bases). Trimming pared 8 bases from V and 2 bases from J, leaving 19 bases between. This CDR3 is 15 amino acids long. Germline V gene sequence: CDR1 LNHNV, CDR2 YYDKDF (reference sequence). CDR3 amino acids: CATGPGRGGPYEQYF. CDR3 bases: TGTGCCACCGGGCCAGGACGTGGGGGCCCCTACGAGCAGTACTTC.

The J gene is TRBJ1-1, the V gene TRBV7-2, with 10 bases fitting TRBD1. The junction had 12 bases not matched to a gene; V was cut back by 2 bases and J by 3 bases. The V gene's germline CDR1 is SGHTA and CDR2 FQGNSA. This CDR3 comprises 18 residues. The CDR3 sequence: CASSLILLRDRGDTEAFF. The CDR3, as DNA: TGTGCCAGCAGCTTAATCTTACTCCGGGACAGGGGAGACACTGAAGCTTTCTTT.

This clone was counted many times. The chain has TRBV28 and TRBJ2-7, with D possibly TRBD2 on 6 matching bases. The ends were cut back, 6 bases at V and 5 bases at J, with 17 bases in the middle. This CDR3 has 14 residues. CDR1 and CDR2 from the germline V gene are MDHEN and SYDVKM. CDR3 amino acids: CASRSGGAANEQYF. In DNA form, the CDR3 reads TGTGCCAGCAGATCCGGGGGAGCAGCGAACGAGCAGTACTTC.

The chain employs TRBV27 and TRBJ2-3; no firm D call. Trimming stripped 7 bases from V and 4 bases from J, with 6 bases between. This CDR3 contains 11 residues. The germline CDR1 and CDR2 sequences are MNHEY and SMNVEV (reference sequence). CDR3 in amino acids: CASMGPDTQYF. CDR3 sequence (DNA): TGTGCCAGCATGGGCCCAGATACGCAGTATTTT.

The chain links TRBV7-8 to TRBJ1-1, with TRBD1 matching over 9 bases. The J segment lost 7 bases and the V segment lost 5 bases, leaving 5 bases of the junction unmatched. The length of the CDR3 is 13 residues. Per the germline V gene, CDR1 is SGHVS and CDR2 is FQNEAQ. The CDR3 protein is CASSPQGAGEAFF. Written as DNA, the CDR3 is TGTGCCAGCAGCCCACAGGGGGCAGGTGAAGCTTTCTTT.

This clone was seen a single time. The rearrangement joins TRBV2 to TRBJ2-2; 8 bases map to TRBD1. Germline V lookup: CDR1 SNHLY, CDR2 FYNNEI. Losses at the gene ends were 0 bases for V and 7 bases for J; bases not matched to a gene: 7. The CDR3 runs 16 residues. CDR3 protein: CASSEALPGGFGELFF. CDR3 coding DNA: TGTGCCAGCAGTGAAGCGCTTCCAGGGGGCTTCGGGGAGCTGTTTTTT. The variable domain in full, completed from reference TRBV2 and TRBJ2-2, reads EPEVTQTPSHQVTQMGQEVILRCVPISNHLYFYWYRQILGQKVEFLVSFYNNEISEKSEIFDDQFSVERPDGSNFTLKIRSTKLEDSAMYFCASSEALPGGFGELFFGEGSRLTVL.

The chain links TRBV29-1 to TRBJ2-5; 9 bases are a match to TRBD1. The CDR3 sequence is 14 residues long. Germline trimming cut 6 bases from V and 4 bases from J; bases unmatched to any gene: 9. CDR1 and CDR2 (germline): SQVTM, ANQGSEA. The DNA of the CDR3 is TGCAGCGTACGCAACAGGGGGCTGGGAGAGACCCAGTACTTC. This codes for CSVRNRGLGETQYF.

The CDR3 DNA reads as TGTGCCAGCAGCTTAGTAGTTGGGGGCAGGGGCACTGAAGCTTTCTTT. Translation: CASSLVVGGRGTEAFF. The rearrangement joins TRBV7-9 to TRBJ1-1; D may be TRBD1 (6 bases). Trimming shortened V by 1 base and J by 4 bases, and 16 bases separated the two germline ends. The CDR3 consists of 16 residues. From germline, CDR1 is SEHNR and CDR2 FQNEAQ (reference sequence). The variable domain in full, with the rest retrieved from reference TRBV7-9 and TRBJ1-1, is DTGVSQNPRHKITKRGQNVTFRCDPISEHNRLYWYRQTLGQGPEFLTYFQNEAQLEKSRLLSDRFSAERPKGSFSTLEIQRTEQGDSAMYLCASSLVVGGRGTEAFFGQGTRLTVV.

The chain uses TRBV19 and TRBJ1-3; TRBD1 aligns across 8 bases. This CDR3 is built from 18 residues. The V gene end was trimmed by 5 bases and the J gene end by 0 bases; junction bases not matched to a gene: 12. Germline CDR1 reads LNHDA; CDR2 reads SQIVND (reference sequence). As DNA, the CDR3 is TGTGCCAGTAGTGTGGACAGGGTGGCCGGGAGCTCTGGAAACACCATATATTTT. This encodes CASSVDRVAGSSGNTIYF.

This chain uses TRBV9 with TRBJ2-3; TRBD2 aligns across 13 bases. The CDR3 has 17 amino acids. Germline V CDR1 and CDR2: SGDLS, YYNGEE. V lost 2 bases, J lost 3 bases, and 6 bases stayed unmatched. This CDR3 reads CASSVPMTSGGTDTQYF. The CDR3 region has the DNA TGTGCCAGCAGCGTCCCGATGACTAGCGGGGGGACAGATACGCAGTATTTT.

V and J are TRBV11-2 and TRBJ1-4; no definite D call. The germline gives CDR1 SGHAT, CDR2 FQNNGV. V dropped 2 bases and J dropped 5 bases, with 12 bases sitting between them. The CDR3 extends over 15 amino acids. Written as DNA, the CDR3 is TGTGCCAGCAGCTTATCCGTAGCCGAAAATGAAAAACTGTTTTTT. This encodes CASSLSVAENEKLFF.

The table lists this clone with a few counts. This chain connects TRBV7-2 to TRBJ2-1; D unresolved. There are 16 residues in the CDR3. Per the germline V gene, CDR1 is SGHTA and CDR2 is FQGNSA. Trimming cost V 5 bases and J 2 bases, with 16 bases left between them. The DNA of the CDR3 is TGTGCCAGCAGCCTGCCCCGGCGGCCAACCTACAATGAGCAGTTCTTC. Its protein product is CASSLPRRPTYNEQFF.

The chain uses TRBV2 and TRBJ1-3; D not certain. The V gene lost 4 bases and the J gene lost 7 bases, with 8 bases spanning the gap. The CDR3 is 12 residues long. The germline gives CDR1 SNHLY, CDR2 FYNNEI. As DNA, the CDR3 is TGTGCCAGCAGTGGAGCAGCCAACACCATATATTTT. Translating it yields CASSGAANTIYF.

V gene TRBV7-8 combines with J gene TRBJ1-1, with no clear D. V shed 5 bases and J shed 4 bases, with 11 bases lying between them. The CDR3 consists of 13 residues. Per germline, CDR1 SGHVS and CDR2 FQNEAQ. CDR3 amino acids: CASSVTLSTEAFF. As DNA, the CDR3 is TGTGCCAGCAGCGTTACCCTGAGCACTGAAGCTTTCTTT.

This clone occurred once. The chain is built from TRBV29-1 and TRBJ2-4; 8 nucleotides match TRBD1. The CDR3 length is 13 residues. The junction had 6 bases not matched to a gene; V was cut back by 5 bases and J by 6 bases. Germline CDR1 is SQVTM and CDR2 is ANQGSEA. The DNA of the CDR3 is TGCAGCGTTTTCGACAGGGGAGGAAACATTCAGTACTTC. Its protein is CSVFDRGGNIQYF.

The rearrangement joins TRBV6-6 to TRBJ2-7, with D maybe TRBD1 (5 bases). Germline CDR1 reads MNHNY; CDR2 reads SVGAGI (reference sequence). This CDR3 is 14 amino acids long. V lost 4 bases and J lost 2, with 12 bases in between. CDR3 region: CASSSDSEAYEQYF. The DNA of the CDR3 is TGTGCCAGCAGTTCCGACAGCGAAGCCTACGAGCAGTACTTC.

The J gene is TRBJ2-3, the V gene TRBV7-9; D remains ambiguous. Trimming removed 5 bases from V and 0 bases from J, with 9 bases in between. The CDR3 loop spans 14 amino acids. The germline CDR1 and CDR2 sequences are SEHNR and FQNEAQ (reference sequence). CDR3 region: CASSPTESTDTQYF. CDR3 nucleotides: TGTGCCAGCAGCCCCACGGAGAGCACAGATACGCAGTATTTT.

The CDR3 region is CSVGTGAVNTEAFF. CDR3 DNA sequence: TGCAGCGTCGGGACAGGGGCTGTGAACACTGAAGCTTTCTTT. This chain uses TRBV29-1 with TRBJ1-1; the match to TRBD1 covers 10 bases. The CDR3 contains 14 residues. CDR1 and CDR2 (germline): SQVTM, ANQGSEA. V trimming: 6 bases; J trimming: 0 bases; junction bases outside the gene matches: 4.

This rearrangement joins TRBV29-1 to TRBJ1-4; TRBD1 might be the D (5 bases). The V end was cut by 7 bases, the J end by 1 base, with 7 bases between. Germline CDR1 is SQVTM and CDR2 is ANQGSEA. The CDR3 contains 12 residues. CDR3: CSARETNEKLFF. The CDR3 DNA reads TGCAGCGCCAGGGAAACTAATGAAAAACTGTTTTTT.

This chain joins TRBV28 and TRBJ2-7; D perhaps matches TRBD2 (6 bases). Germline V gene lookup returns CDR1 MDHEN and CDR2 SYDVKM. The V end was cut by 9 bases, the J end by 2 bases, with 14 bases between. The CDR3 consists of 13 residues. CDR3 protein: CASSGLPTYEQYF. DNA of the CDR3: TGTGCCAGTTCCGGACTACCTACCTACGAGCAGTACTTC.

This clone came up a few times. V is TRBV25-1 and J is TRBJ1-1; no definite D call. CDR3 length: 15 residues. CDR1 and CDR2 (germline): MGHDK, SYGVNS. V was cut by 5 bases and J by 4 bases, with 17 bases left in between. This chain's CDR3 is CASSHGLARGTEAFF. Here the CDR3 DNA reads TGTGCCAGCAGTCACGGTTTGGCCCGGGGCACTGAAGCTTTCTTT.

This clone has just a few counts. J is TRBJ1-6 and V is TRBV5-5; TRBD1 is a possible D gene (5 bases). CDR3 size: 15 residues. V lost 4 bases, J lost 8 bases, and 16 bases lay in between. Germline V gene sequence: CDR1 SGHKS, CDR2 YYEKEE (reference sequence). The CDR3 spells CASSAGSSFDSPLHF. CDR3 coding DNA: TGTGCCAGCAGCGCAGGGTCTAGTTTTGATTCACCCCTCCACTTT.

This clone appeared a few times. This chain joins TRBV10-1 and TRBJ2-1, with 8 bases aligning to TRBD2. Trimming cost V 1 base and J 7 bases; bases outside gene matches: 9. This CDR3 has 16 residues. Germline V CDR1 and CDR2: WNHNN, SYGVQD (reference sequence). CDR3 DNA sequence: TGCGCCAGCAGTGAGTTTGTAGCGGGGAATGAGAATGAGCAGTTCTTC. Its translation is CASSEFVAGNENEQFF.

The V and J genes are TRBV25-1 and TRBJ1-1, with D tentatively TRBD1 (6 bases). Germline V gene sequence: CDR1 MGHDK, CDR2 SYGVNS. CDR3 length equals 15 residues. V was pared by 3 bases and J by 3 bases, with 14 bases between. The DNA for the CDR3 is TGTGCCAGCAGTGACACGAGACAGGCGTACACTGAAGCTTTCTTT. Amino acid sequence: CASSDTRQAYTEAFF.

The chain employs TRBV23-1 and TRBJ2-7; D might be TRBD2 (5 bases). TRBV23-1 is labeled an ORF, and its function is uncertain. The CDR3 is 12 amino acids. The V end lost 4 bases, the J end lost 4 bases, and 8 bases lay between the germline ends. This CDR3 reads CASSRPGYEQYF. CDR3 nucleotides: TGCGCCAGCAGTCGCCCGGGATACGAGCAGTACTTC.

This clone has a handful of counts. The gene calls are TRBV27 and TRBJ1-4, with TRBD1 matching 8 bases. Germline V lookup: CDR1 MNHEY, CDR2 SMNVEV (reference sequence). The V and J ends lost 6 bases and 13 bases, in that order; junction bases with no gene match: 13. The CDR3 sequence is 14 residues long. CDR3 bases: TGTGCCAGCAGGGGCCTCGGGACAGGAACCATACTGTTTTTT. Translation: CASRGLGTGTILFF.

The chain couples TRBV7-8 to TRBJ2-2; possibly TRBD2 for D (7 bases). From germline, CDR1 is SGHVS and CDR2 FQNEAQ. Trimming shortened V by 5 bases and J by 2 bases, and 21 bases separated the two germline ends. The CDR3 covers 18 residues. As DNA, the CDR3 is TGTGCCAGCAGCCCCCGAGCAGGGGCGGGAGTTAACACCGGGGAGCTGTTTTTT. Its translation is CASSPRAGAGVNTGELFF.

CDR3 in DNA: TGTGCCAGCAGCGAACGGGACAGGAGTTCCTACGAGCAGTACTTC. It translates to CASSERDRSSYEQYF. The V gene is TRBV7-6, the J gene TRBJ2-7; TRBD1 matches 8 bases. Trimming cost V 5 bases and J 1 base; bases outside gene matches: 7. There are 15 residues in the CDR3. CDR1 and CDR2 (germline): SGHVS, FNYEAQ. Full variable domain (outside the CDR3, taken from reference TRBV7-6 and TRBJ2-7): GAGVSQSPRYKVTKRGQDVALRCDPISGHVSLYWYRQALGQGPEFLTYFNYEAQQDKSGLPNDRFSAERPEGSISTLTIQRTEQRDSAMYRCASSERDRSSYEQYFGPGTRLTVT.

The chain uses TRBV29-1 and TRBJ2-1; D possibly corresponds to TRBD2 (5 bases). V lost 7 bases and J lost 0, with 16 bases in between. The CDR3 runs 15 residues. Germline CDR1 reads SQVTM; CDR2 reads ANQGSEA. CDR3 bases: TGCAGCGCCGCTAGACTATCGAGCTCCTACAATGAGCAGTTCTTC. This sequence encodes CSAARLSSSYNEQFF.